Listed below are T cell receptor beta chains from one sample, sequenced in a study of shared clonotypes between healthy human individuals. Repertoires were generated with immunoSEQ multiplex PCR, while TCRdb's copy carries only in-frame clones and drops some. The profile shows more than 850,000 clones, about 80% of them singletons. Specimen: memory CD4+ T cells from PBMCs. Receptor source: a young man in good health. Some clones in this sample may be carry-over from other donors' samples. CDR3s include the opening cysteine and the closing phenylalanine or tryptophan. The D gene is left open where the match is weak. Rows may omit the clone size; those that give it use once, few, many or a size class.

j_call | d_call | clone_size | v_call | cdr3_aa | cdr3_nt
TRBJ2-1 | TRBD2 | . | TRBV5-1 | CASSWAPAGVINEQFF | TGCGCCAGCAGCTGGGCCCCAGCGGGAGTCATTAATGAGCAGTTCTTC
TRBJ1-1 | . | . | TRBV5-1 | CASSLTGQGNTEAFF | TGCGCCAGCAGCTTGACGGGGCAGGGGAACACTGAAGCTTTCTTT
TRBJ1-1 | . | . | TRBV2 | CASSLRAPNTEAFF | TGTGCCAGCAGCCTCCGGGCCCCGAACACTGAAGCTTTCTTT
TRBJ2-3 | TRBD1 | . | TRBV5-1 | CASSAGTGASTDTQYF | TGCGCCAGCAGCGCCGGAACAGGGGCGAGCACAGATACGCAGTATTTT
TRBJ2-1 | TRBD2 | once | TRBV11-2 | CASSLGLAANEQFF | TGTGCCAGCAGCTTGGGACTAGCGGCGAATGAGCAGTTCTTC
TRBJ2-7 | . | . | TRBV14 | CASSLGLNYEQYF | TGTGCCAGCAGCCTGGGACTTAACTACGAGCAGTACTTC
TRBJ1-1 | . | . | TRBV19 | CASRGDTEAFF | TGTGCCAGTAGAGGAGATACTGAAGCTTTCTTT
TRBJ1-1 | . | . | TRBV4-3 | CASSQDWSRDTEAFF | TGCGCCAGCAGCCAAGATTGGTCTCGGGACACTGAAGCTTTCTTT
TRBJ2-5 | . | . | TRBV5-4 | CASSMQGGKETQYF | TGTGCCAGCAGCATGCAGGGGGGGAAAGAGACCCAGTACTTC
TRBJ2-7 | . | . | TRBV18 | CASSYGPTYEQYF | TGTGCCAGCTCATACGGACCCACCTACGAGCAGTACTTC
TRBJ2-7 | . | once | TRBV4-2 | CASSQALQGFRGEQYF | TGTGCCAGCAGCCAAGCCCTACAGGGGTTTCGGGGGGAGCAGTACTTC
TRBJ2-5 | TRBD1 | few | TRBV9 | CASSRDRGQETQYF | TGTGCCAGCAGCAGAGACAGGGGCCAAGAGACCCAGTACTTC
TRBJ2-7 | . | . | TRBV28 | CASSFLYLARLGEQYF | TGTGCCAGCAGTTTTCTATATTTAGCAAGATTGGGCGAGCAGTACTTC
TRBJ1-3 | TRBD1 | . | TRBV2 | CANVRDRGNTIYF | TGTGCCAACGTCCGGGACAGGGGTAACACCATATATTTT
TRBJ2-7 | TRBD2 | . | TRBV28 | CASSAAAGGSYEQYF | TGTGCCAGCAGTGCCGCCGCGGGAGGATCCTACGAGCAGTACTTC
TRBJ2-7 | . | once | TRBV28 | CASSPPRVRQYF | TGTGCCAGCAGCCCCCCCAGGGTTCGGCAGTACTTC
TRBJ2-1 | . | . | TRBV29-1 | CSVGGAYNEQFF | TGCAGCGTGGGGGGCGCCTACAATGAGCAGTTCTTC
TRBJ2-7 | TRBD2 | once | TRBV28 | CASSWTSGNYEQYF | TGTGCCAGCAGTTGGACTAGCGGGAACTACGAGCAGTACTTC
TRBJ1-5 | TRBD1 | . | TRBV2 | CASRGQGRQPQHF | TGTGCCAGCAGGGGACAGGGTCGGCAGCCCCAGCATTTT
TRBJ2-5 | . | once | TRBV10-3 | CAIRDTKAETQYF | TGTGCCATCCGCGATACTAAAGCGGAGACCCAGTACTTC
TRBJ1-2 | . | . | TRBV5-5 | CASSPGGNPRYGYTF | TGTGCCAGCAGCCCCGGTGGAAATCCTCGCTATGGCTACACCTTC
TRBJ2-7 | . | . | TRBV28 | CASSTPGIREQYF | TGTGCCAGCAGCACACCAGGGATCCGCGAGCAGTACTTC
TRBJ2-3 | TRBD2 | . | TRBV5-3 | CARSLFLAGRTDTQYF | TGTGCCAGAAGCCTTTTTTTAGCGGGACGGACAGATACGCAGTATTTT
TRBJ2-3 | TRBD1 | few | TRBV6-5 | CASRPRGLGMDTQYF | TGTGCCAGCAGGCCTAGGGGGCTTGGGATGGATACGCAGTATTTT
TRBJ2-5 | . | . | TRBV5-1 | CASSLTFGRVETQYF | TGCGCCAGCAGCCTCACCTTTGGTCGGGTAGAGACCCAGTACTTC
TRBJ1-2 | TRBD1 | . | TRBV18 | CASSILPGTESMIGGYGYTF | TGTGCCAGCTCTATACTACCCGGGACAGAGTCCATGATTGGAGGTTATGGCTACACCTTC
TRBJ2-7 | TRBD1 | . | TRBV5-1 | CASSSLTGGYEQYF | TGCGCCAGCAGCTCTCTGACAGGGGGCTACGAGCAGTACTTC
TRBJ2-1 | . | once | TRBV7-2 | CASSLDQREQFF | TGTGCCAGCAGCTTAGACCAAAGGGAGCAGTTCTTC
TRBJ2-7 | TRBD2 | . | TRBV28 | CASSTRSGRAPYEQYF | TGTGCCAGCAGTACTAGGAGCGGGAGGGCCCCCTACGAGCAGTACTTC
TRBJ2-7 | . | . | TRBV18 | CASSPLAPLSYEQYF | TGTGCCAGCTCACCACTAGCGCCACTCTCCTACGAGCAGTACTTC
TRBJ1-2 | . | . | TRBV28 | CASQTNYGYTF | TGTGCCAGCCAGACCAACTATGGCTACACCTTC
TRBJ1-5 | TRBD1 | . | TRBV6-5 | CASSYSLDPGQTQHF | TGTGCCAGCAGTTACTCCCTGGACCCGGGACAGACCCAGCATTTT
TRBJ2-1 | TRBD2 | . | TRBV5-1 | CASTPLAGGYNEQFF | TGCGCCAGCACCCCTCTAGCGGGAGGTTACAATGAGCAGTTCTTC
TRBJ1-1 | . | once | TRBV14 | CASSLVENTEAFF | TGTGCCAGCAGCCTAGTGGAGAACACTGAAGCTTTCTTT
TRBJ2-2 | TRBD2 | . | TRBV7-8 | CASSLVTSGRPNTGELFF | TGTGCCAGCAGCTTAGTAACTAGCGGGAGACCCAACACCGGGGAGCTGTTTTTT
TRBJ1-3 | . | . | TRBV28 | CASITQGNTIYF | TGTGCCAGCATTACCCAGGGCAACACCATATATTTT
TRBJ2-7 | . | . | TRBV6-1 | CASSEESRSIQYF | TGTGCCAGCAGTGAAGAAAGCCGGAGCATACAGTACTTC
TRBJ1-2 | . | . | TRBV28 | CASSLRPHYGYTF | TGTGCCAGCAGTTTGCGGCCCCACTATGGCTACACCTTC
TRBJ2-7 | . | . | TRBV11-2 | CASSLKGGSGASYEQYF | TGTGCCAGCAGCTTAAAAGGCGGGTCGGGGGCCTCCTACGAGCAGTACTTC
TRBJ2-1 | . | . | TRBV28 | CASPRGDEQFF | TGTGCCAGCCCGAGAGGGGATGAGCAGTTCTTC
TRBJ1-2 | TRBD1 | . | TRBV6-5 | CASSPTGDTYGYTF | TGTGCCAGCAGCCCGACAGGGGATACCTATGGCTACACCTTC
TRBJ1-2 | TRBD1 | . | TRBV29-1 | CSAGTGGSYGYTF | TGCAGCGCAGGGACAGGGGGCAGCTATGGCTACACCTTC